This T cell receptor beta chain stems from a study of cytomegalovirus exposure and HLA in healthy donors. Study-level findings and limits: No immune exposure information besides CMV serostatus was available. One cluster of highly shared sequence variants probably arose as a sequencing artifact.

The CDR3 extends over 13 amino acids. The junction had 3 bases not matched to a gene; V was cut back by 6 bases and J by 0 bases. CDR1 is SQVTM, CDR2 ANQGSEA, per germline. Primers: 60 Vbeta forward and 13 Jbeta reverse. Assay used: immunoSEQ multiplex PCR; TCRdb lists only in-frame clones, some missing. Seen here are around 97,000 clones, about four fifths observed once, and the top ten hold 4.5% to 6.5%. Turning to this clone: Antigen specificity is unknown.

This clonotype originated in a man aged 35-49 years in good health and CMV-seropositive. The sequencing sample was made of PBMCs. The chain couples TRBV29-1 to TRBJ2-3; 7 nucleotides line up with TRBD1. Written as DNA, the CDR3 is TGCAGCGTGGGACAGACTAGCACAGATACGCAGTATTTT. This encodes CSVGQTSTDTQYF.